The source of this TCR beta chain is a study of blood T cell repertoires in COVID-19 (TCRdb year 2020). A note on the overall study: Collaborator samples came from the United States, Italy and Spain and covered acute and convalescent phases of COVID-19. The material from the prospective study consisted of cDNA or gDNA derived from T cells, B-cell-depleted T cells, or PBMCs. Deeply sampled blood TCRbeta repertoires from subjects exposed to, actively infected with, or recovered from COVID-19 were included in the dataset. The repertoires were released in a freely available public database meant as a resource for research on the immune response to SARS-CoV-2. The samples were drawn from two sources: the first 160 participants of the ongoing ImmuneRACE study, and approximately 1,300 subjects contributed by 6 global collaborators. Sample metadata almost always included a de-identified subject ID, COVID-19 status, age in years and sex. Where available, HLA class I and class II types were taken from metadata supplied by the sample provider and were not determined by assay-based typing.

Trimming takes 7 bases from V and 0 bases from J, and the germline ends sit 9 bases apart. The CDR3 sequence holds 13 residues, the cysteine and phenylalanine included. The retained sequence is limited to the CDR3, 39 bases, with the frame set at the first base. The collaborating institutions used their own protocols to collect whole blood in K2EDTA tubes. Collaborator samples were shipped for TCRbeta analysis as frozen whole blood, isolated PBMCs, or DNA extracted from either sample type. TCRbeta CDR3 regions were amplified from genomic DNA using the immunoSEQ Assay, a bias-controlled multiplex PCR. On the authors' methods: Within the assay, amplification of reference gene primers was used to estimate how many nucleated cells each sample contained. Sequence reads were collapsed and filtered to measure the absolute abundance of every unique TCRbeta CDR3 rearrangement. For each sample, productive Simpson clonality was calculated as the square root of Simpson's diversity index across productive rearrangements. The table was pulled from immuneACCESS by TCRdb, which kept in-frame rearrangements only. Such tables lose some clones; where checked, under half of the loss comes from unresolved V genes, and the rest has no known cause. V and J calls and clone size follow that table, whereas D and trimming were derived from the DNA. The sample table holds approximately 260,000 clones, of which 82% were seen once. Approximately 4.9% of the sample goes to the ten largest clones.

On the study overall, not on this receptor specifically: The quantity of clinical and demographic metadata differed by source and by participant and was supplied without curation.

Of note for this clone: Its antigen remains unidentified. No base-level quality is on record; no much larger clone is a single base apart.

The chain joins TRBV12-3 or TRBV12-4 to TRBJ1-2, with the identity of the D gene unclear. The clonotype was recovered from a woman of 80 years or more with active or convalescent COVID-19. The sequencing sample was made of peripheral blood. The DNA is TGTGCCAGCACCCTTGCGGCTAACTATGGCTACACCTTC. This translates into CASTLAANYGYTF.